This T cell receptor (beta chain) was profiled in a study of shared clonotypes between healthy human individuals. Findings of the study overall: Generation probabilities of non-shared clonotypes were lower (relative to those shared by all four donors).

Sequencing used immunoSEQ multiplex PCR; TCRdb keeps in-frame clones, though not all of them. The profile shows 850,000 to 1,200,000 clones, around four fifths of them singletons. The germline V gene encodes CDR1 MNHNS and CDR2 SASEGT. Unmatched junction bases numbered 8, after V lost 6 bases and J lost 6 bases. The CDR3 runs 14 residues. Of note for this clone: Antigen: not known.

The chain has TRBV6-1 and TRBJ1-2; 9 nucleotides agree with TRBD1. Sequencing was performed on memory CD4+ T cells sorted from blood. Subset indicated: CD45RA-negative fraction. The clonotype was recovered from a man aged 18 to 30 in good health. The CDR3 DNA reads TGTGCCAGCAGGGCCGGGACAGGGAGTCATGGCTACACCTTC. It yields the protein CASRAGTGSHGYTF.